This section outlines one T cell receptor (beta chain) sequence together with its context. These data originate in a study of preoperative IRX-2 immunotherapy in early breast cancer. This CDR3 comprises 16 residues. Germline V gene lookup returns CDR1 SGHDN and CDR2 FVKESK. V was shortened by 0 bases and J by 1 base, with 12 bases between the two germline ends. Sequenced by immunoSEQ multiplex PCR; TCRdb stores in-frame clones only, minus some. The table records 30,000 to 35,000 clones, roughly 95% of them present only once. Sample treatment: preoperative locoregional IRX-2 cytokine immunotherapy. Preoperative locoregional IRX-2 cytokine immunotherapy was tested in the phase Ib source study.

Sampling was done from a patient treated with IRX-2 immunotherapy. The V gene is TRBV14, the J gene TRBJ2-5; D is perhaps TRBD2 (5 bases). The source of this sequence is a human donor with breast cancer. CDR3 loop: CASSQDTRRLQETQYF. Written as DNA, the CDR3 is TGTGCCAGCAGCCAAGATACTAGGAGACTCCAAGAGACCCAGTACTTC.